One sample yielded the 8 T cell receptor beta chains listed below, sequenced in a study of shared clonotypes between healthy human individuals. TCRdb's copy holds only in-frame clones and misses some; the assay was immunoSEQ multiplex PCR. The sample holds about half a million clones; about 78% are singletons and the top ten take about 12%. The sample consisted of PBMCs. These receptors all stem from a woman in her thirties or forties in good health. Some clones in this sample may be carry-over from other donors' samples.

The genes are TRBV5-1 and TRBJ1-5; D might be TRBD1 (5 bases). Germline loops: CDR1 SGHRS, CDR2 YFSETQ. Trimming removed 3 bases from V and 5 bases from J, with 12 bases in between. This CDR3 has 14 residues. The CDR3 is CASSSDGGDQPQHF. DNA for the CDR3: TGCGCCAGCAGCTCGGATGGGGGAGATCAGCCCCAGCATTTT.

The sample holds one count of this clone. This chain connects TRBV4-1 to TRBJ2-7; no reliable D call. V dropped 1 base and J dropped 2 bases, with 9 bases sitting between them. Germline V lookup: CDR1 MGHRA, CDR2 YSYEKL. The CDR3 runs to 14 residues. The CDR3 here is CASSQVQDPYEQYF. The CDR3 DNA reads TGCGCCAGCAGCCAAGTTCAGGATCCCTACGAGCAGTACTTC.

Turning to this clone: A much bigger clone sits one base away, suggesting this may be a read error. This chain links TRBV4-3 with TRBJ1-1, with unresolved D. Germline lookup yields CDR1 LGHNA and CDR2 YSLEER. The V and J ends lost 1 base and 12 bases respectively, with 18 bases between them. The CDR3 spans 14 residues. CDR3 amino acids: CASSQASERKESFF. CDR3 DNA sequence: TGCGCCAGCAGCCAAGCTTCTGAGAGAAAAGAATCTTTCTTT.

The chain employs TRBV7-9 and TRBJ2-7, with D possibly matching TRBD2 (6 bases). Germline-derived CDR1 and CDR2 are SEHNR and FQNEAQ (reference sequence). The CDR3 is made up of 14 amino acids. V lost 4 bases, J lost 3 bases, and 13 bases lay in between. The CDR3 region has the DNA TGTGCCAGCAGCTCCAGCGGGCCGGGCTACGAGCAGTACTTC. Protein sequence: CASSSSGPGYEQYF.

The chain recombines TRBV6-5 with TRBJ2-5; D uncertain. Germline CDR1 is MNHEY and CDR2 is SVGAGI. With 0 bases removed from V and 5 bases from J, the gap between germline ends came to 13 bases. The CDR3 runs to 15 residues. CDR3 sequence (DNA): TGTGCCAGCAGTTACTCTCGGGTTTCGTGGGAGACCCAGTACTTC. Translated, it gives CASSYSRVSWETQYF.

V and J are TRBV4-2 and TRBJ1-2, with 10 bases that match TRBD1. This CDR3 has 16 amino acids. CDR1 is LGHNA and CDR2 is YNFKEQ in the germline V gene. V lost 0 bases, J lost 5 bases, and 6 bases stayed unmatched. CDR3 nucleotide sequence: TGTGCCAGCAGCCAAGATCCCGGGACAGGGGTTTATGGCTACACCTTC. Its protein is CASSQDPGTGVYGYTF.

This clone was seen more than once but under ten times. The chain employs TRBV7-9 and TRBJ2-3; D gene uncertain. The germline V gene encodes CDR1 SEHNR and CDR2 FQNEAQ (reference sequence). V gave up 6 bases and J gave up 0 bases, with 10 bases separating them. The CDR3 loop spans 14 amino acids. Here the CDR3 DNA reads TGTGCCAGCAGAGCCAGCTCGAGCACAGATACGCAGTATTTT. This sequence encodes CASRASSSTDTQYF.

This sequence joins TRBV9 and TRBJ2-1, with 7 bases fitting TRBD2. Looked up from germline, CDR1 is SGDLS and CDR2 is YYNGEE. Trimming at V came to 0 bases and at J to 4 bases, leaving 7 bases not matched to a gene. The CDR3 has 16 residues. The chain's CDR3 is CASSVGGAGDYNEQFF. The CDR3 nucleotides are TGTGCCAGCAGCGTAGGGGGCGCGGGAGATTACAATGAGCAGTTCTTC.